These 5 T cell receptor beta chains originate from one sample sequenced in a study of Ad26.COV2.S vaccination and SARS-CoV-2 variants. Profiling relied on immunoSEQ multiplex PCR, and the TCRdb table lists in-frame clones only, not all of them. The sample yields over 400,000 clones, 90% seen once. The treatment: roughly 18 received Ad26.COV2.S at low or high dose, single or two shots; five or six received placebo; per-sample allocation not given. The samples date from day 63 after the first vaccine or placebo injection. The sequenced sample was peripheral blood, obtained in a trial of Ad26.COV2.S vaccine versus placebo. The receptors shown here come from a person between 18 and 60 years old who received the Ad26.COV2.S COVID-19 vaccine or a placebo.

This clone was seen a single time. This sequence joins TRBV19 and TRBJ2-1; 7 nucleotides align to TRBD1. The germline V gene has CDR1 LNHDA and CDR2 SQIVND (reference sequence). Trimming cost V 6 bases and J 10 bases; bases outside gene matches: 18. CDR3 length: 16 residues. CDR3 DNA sequence: TGTGCCAGTAGCCCTAGACAGGGAGCGGTTTTGAGAGAGCAGTTCTTC. As protein: CASSPRQGAVLREQFF.

The chain uses TRBV28 and TRBJ1-3; D gene ambiguous. Germline loops: CDR1 MDHEN, CDR2 SYDVKM. The CDR3 extends over 14 amino acids. V lost 2 bases and J lost 0, with 5 bases in between. The CDR3 sequence: CASSLRPSGNTIYF. The CDR3 coding sequence is TGTGCCAGCAGTTTAAGACCCTCTGGAAACACCATATATTTT.

The chain employs TRBV5-5 and TRBJ2-2, with 7 bases identical to TRBD1. This CDR3 comprises 17 residues. Trimming cost V 2 bases and J 6 bases; bases outside gene matches: 13. CDR1 is SGHKS and CDR2 is YYEKEE in the germline V gene (reference sequence). The CDR3 nucleotides are TGTGCCAGCAGCTTAAAACAGGGGACGTGGTTACCCGGGGAGCTGTTTTTT. Amino acids: CASSLKQGTWLPGELFF. The full variable domain, in which reference TRBV5-5 and TRBJ2-2 provide the parts outside the CDR3, is DAGVTQSPTHLIKTRGQQVTLRCSPISGHKSVSWYQQVLGQGPQFIFQYYEKEERGRGNFPDRFSARQFPNYSSELNVNALLLGDSALYLCASSLKQGTWLPGELFFGEGSRLTVL.

The V and J genes are TRBV2 and TRBJ1-4, with 9 bases matching TRBD1. Trimming took 11 bases from V and 5 from J; bases not matched to a gene: 9. Germline V gives CDR1 SNHLY, CDR2 FYNNEI. CDR3 length: 14 residues. CDR3 protein: CAGTGGTGNEKLFF. The DNA of the CDR3 is TGTGCCGGGACGGGGGGGACAGGGAATGAAAAACTGTTTTTT.

In its sample, this clone was seen many times. CDR3 region: CSVVLGYEQYF. The CDR3 DNA is TGCAGCGTTGTTTTAGGGTACGAGCAGTACTTC. J is TRBJ2-7 and V is TRBV29-1; D is unclear. The V end was cut by 4 bases, the J end by 4 bases, with 8 bases between. The germline V gene has CDR1 SQVTM and CDR2 ANQGSEA. The length of the CDR3 is 11 residues.